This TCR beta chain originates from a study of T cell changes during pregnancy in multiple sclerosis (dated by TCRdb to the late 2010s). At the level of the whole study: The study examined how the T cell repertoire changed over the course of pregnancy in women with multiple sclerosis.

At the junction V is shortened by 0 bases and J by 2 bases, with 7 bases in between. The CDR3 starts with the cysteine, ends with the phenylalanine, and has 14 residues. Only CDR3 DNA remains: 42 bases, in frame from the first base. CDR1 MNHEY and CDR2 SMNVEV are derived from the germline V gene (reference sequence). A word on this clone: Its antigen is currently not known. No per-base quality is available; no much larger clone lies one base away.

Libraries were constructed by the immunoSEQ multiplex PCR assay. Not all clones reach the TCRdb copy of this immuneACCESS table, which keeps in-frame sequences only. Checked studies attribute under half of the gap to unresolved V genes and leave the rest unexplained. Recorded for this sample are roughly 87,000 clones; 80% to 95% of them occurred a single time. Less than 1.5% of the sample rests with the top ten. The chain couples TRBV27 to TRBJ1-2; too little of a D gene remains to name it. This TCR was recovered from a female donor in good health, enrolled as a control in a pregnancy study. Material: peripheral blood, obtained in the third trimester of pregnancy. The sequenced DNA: TGTGCCAGCAGTTTATCCCCAATGAACTATGGCTACACCTTC. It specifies CASSLSPMNYGYTF.